The 5 T cell receptor beta chains given below trace back to one sample, sequenced in a study of T cells after yellow fever vaccination. TCRdb re-called the 5' RACE reads through MiXCR, storing one row per CDR3 protein. Found here are fewer than 400,000 distinct CDR3 sequences, over 8.5% of them singletons; the top ten hold about 3%. Sample: CD4+ T cells sorted from PBMCs, taken 45 days after the yellow fever booster vaccination. All receptors derive from a young man who received the YFV17D yellow fever vaccine.

This clonotype was seen a few times. This chain uses TRBV19 with TRBJ1-2, with D perhaps matching TRBD1 (5 bases). This CDR3 is 16 amino acids long. Trimming cost V 10 bases and J 3 bases, with 24 bases left between them. The V gene's germline CDR1 is LNHDA and CDR2 SQIVND (reference sequence). The CDR3 DNA sequence: TGTGCCACCACCCGAGGACGGACAAGGGCCCACTATGGCTACACCTTC. It codes for CATTRGRTRAHYGYTF.

This clonotype has just a few counts. V is TRBV10-2 and J is TRBJ1-1, with D perhaps TRBD1 (6 bases). V was clipped by 2 bases and J by 0 bases, with 10 bases between them. The V gene's germline CDR1 is WSHSY and CDR2 SAAADI. This CDR3 contains 15 residues. The CDR3 DNA reads TGCGCCAGCAGTGAGCCGGACAGTATGAACACTGAAGCTTTCTTT. It is translated as CASSEPDSMNTEAFF.

This chain joins TRBV6-1 and TRBJ2-2; TRBD2 matches 9 bases. The CDR3 is 16 residues long. The V segment lost 4 bases and the J segment 1 base; nucleotides outside the gene matches: 4. The germline CDR1 and CDR2 sequences are MNHNS and SASEGT. The CDR3 protein is CASSGPAGGNTGELFF. Written as DNA, the CDR3 is TGTGCCAGCAGTGGCCCAGCGGGGGGGAACACCGGGGAGCTGTTTTTT.

This clonotype was counted at least ten times. The V gene is TRBV11-2, the J gene TRBJ1-4; D gene unclear. The CDR3 totals 11 residues. V was clipped by 1 base and J by 11 bases, with 5 bases between them. CDR1 is SGHAT, CDR2 FQNNGV, per germline. This chain's CDR3 is CASSLGRKLFF. The CDR3 nucleotides read TGTGCCAGCAGCTTAGGCAGGAAACTGTTTTTT. Full variable domain (remainder filled in from reference TRBV11-2 and TRBJ1-4): EAGVAQSPRYKIIEKRQSVAFWCNPISGHATLYWYQQILGQGPKLLIQFQNNGVVDDSQLPKDRFSAERLKGVDSTLKIQPAKLEDSAVYLCASSLGRKLFFGSGTQLSVL.

V usage is TRBV10-3 and J usage is TRBJ1-1; TRBD1 is a possible D gene (6 bases). The CDR3 contains 17 residues. V lost 0 bases, J lost 3 bases, and 17 bases lay in between. Germline lookup yields CDR1 ENHRY and CDR2 SYGVKD. Here the CDR3 DNA reads TGTGCCATCAGTGAGTCGTTTGCAGGGGAGGGTGACACTGAAGCTTTCTTT. Translating it yields CAISESFAGEGDTEAFF.